In this sample, the clone carrying this TCR beta chain turned up once. TCRdb's table, derived via immunoSEQ multiplex PCR, lists solely in-frame clones and lacks some. The sample shows under 85,000 clones, 80% to 90% of them seen only once. This CDR3 is 16 amino acids long. Germline V gene lookup returns CDR1 SGHTA and CDR2 FQGNSA. V was cut by 5 bases and J by 3 bases, with 18 bases left in between. The source of the sample is a study of OX40 agonist ivuxolimab in advanced cancers. Study summary: While on treatment, patients had intravenous ivuxolimab at 0.01 to 10 mg/kg every 2 weeks. Two cutaneous melanoma patients and one hepatocellular carcinoma patient, three in all, had partial responses.

The chain has TRBV7-2 and TRBJ2-3; D gene ambiguous. The sample in question was CD4+ or CD8+ T cells sorted from blood, obtained in a trial of the OX40 agonist ivuxolimab. The sequence derives from an adult with an advanced solid tumor such as melanoma, head and neck, liver or kidney cancer. CDR3 sequence reads: CASSLRPASSTDTQYF. CDR3 DNA sequence: TGTGCCAGCAGCCTAAGACCTGCGAGTTCAACAGATACGCAGTATTTT.